The source of this T cell receptor (beta chain) is a study of cytomegalovirus exposure and HLA in healthy donors. Study-level findings and limits: It is likely that the observed cluster of highly shared sequence variants was a sequencing artifact. Whilst most TCR sequences proved rare, a subset of public TCRs occurred across many donors.

The V gene lost 7 bases and the J gene lost 3 bases, with 12 bases spanning the gap. The CDR3 extends over 13 amino acids. In germline, CDR1 is MNHEY, CDR2 SVGAGI. The PCR had 60 Vbeta and 13 Jbeta primers. Sequencing was performed with immunoSEQ multiplex PCR; in TCRdb, only in-frame clones are kept and a portion is missing. The data show about 200,000 clones, about 78% seen once. As for this clone: Antigen unknown.

Source material: PBMCs. V and J are TRBV6-5 and TRBJ1-1, with D possibly being TRBD1 (5 bases). This sequence was found in a woman aged 30 to 39 in good health and CMV-seronegative. In DNA form, the CDR3 reads TGTGCCAGCACGGAGTGGGGGGACACTGAAGCTTTCTTT. Its protein is CASTEWGDTEAFF.